This T cell receptor (beta chain) was obtained from a study of T cells in localized non-small cell lung cancer. General observations from the study: A raised T cell density in blood coincided with lengthier overall survival. Adjacent lung held a median around 56 of the top 100 tumor clones.

The sample holds a few counts of this clone. Its specificity is not known. The length of the CDR3 is 12 residues. V lost 3 bases, J lost 4 bases, and 4 bases lay in between. Germline values: CDR1 MDHEN, CDR2 SYDVKM. Sequenced by immunoSEQ multiplex PCR; TCRdb stores in-frame clones only, minus some. The sample holds roughly 2,800 clones, around a quarter seen once. This clonotype was sampled from a female donor at least 60 years old with stage III lung adenocarcinoma. The sample consisted of lung tumor tissue, taken before any cancer treatment. V gene TRBV28 combines with J gene TRBJ1-5; D unresolved. CDR3 amino acids: CASSFWNQPQHF. CDR3 coding DNA: TGTGCCAGCAGTTTTTGGAATCAGCCCCAGCATTTT.